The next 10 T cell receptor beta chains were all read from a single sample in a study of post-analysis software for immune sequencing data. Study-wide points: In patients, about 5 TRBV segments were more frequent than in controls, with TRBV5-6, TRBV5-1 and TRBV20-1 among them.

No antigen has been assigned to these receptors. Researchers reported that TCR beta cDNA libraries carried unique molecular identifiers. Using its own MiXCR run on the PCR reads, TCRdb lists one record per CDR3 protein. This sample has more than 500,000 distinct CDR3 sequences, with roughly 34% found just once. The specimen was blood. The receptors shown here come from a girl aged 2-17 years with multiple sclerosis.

The CDR3 loop reads CASSLWGDNYEQYF. The CDR3 DNA sequence: TGTGCCAGCAGTCTATGGGGGGACAACTACGAGCAGTACTTC. The chain uses TRBV27 and TRBJ2-7; D may be TRBD1 or TRBD2 (6 bases each). V lost 5 bases to trimming and J lost 3 bases, with 14 bases between them. Germline loops: CDR1 MNHEY, CDR2 SMNVEV (reference sequence). The CDR3 contains 14 residues.

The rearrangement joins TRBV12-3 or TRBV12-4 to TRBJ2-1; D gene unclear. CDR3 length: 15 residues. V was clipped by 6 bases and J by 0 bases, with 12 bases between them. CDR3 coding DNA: TGTGCCAGCAGACCCCGGCGTGGCTCCTACAATGAGCAGTTCTTC. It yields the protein CASRPRRGSYNEQFF.

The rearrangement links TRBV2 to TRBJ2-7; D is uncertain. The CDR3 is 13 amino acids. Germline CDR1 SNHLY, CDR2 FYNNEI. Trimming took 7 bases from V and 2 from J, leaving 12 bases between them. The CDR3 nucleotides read TGTGCCAGCAATTCCAAGACAACCTACGAGCAGTACTTC. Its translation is CASNSKTTYEQYF.

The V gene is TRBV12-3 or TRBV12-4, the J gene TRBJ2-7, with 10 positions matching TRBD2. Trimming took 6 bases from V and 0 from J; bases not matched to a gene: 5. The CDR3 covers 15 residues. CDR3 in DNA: TGTGCCAGCAGGCTCGCTAGCGGGAGCTCCTACGAGCAGTACTTC. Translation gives CASRLASGSSYEQYF.

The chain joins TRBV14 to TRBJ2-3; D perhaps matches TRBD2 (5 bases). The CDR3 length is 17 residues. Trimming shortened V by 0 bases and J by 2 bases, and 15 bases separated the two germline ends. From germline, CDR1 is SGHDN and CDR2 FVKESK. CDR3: CASSQDEILALTDTQYF. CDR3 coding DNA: TGTGCCAGCAGCCAAGATGAGATCCTAGCCCTCACAGATACGCAGTATTTT.

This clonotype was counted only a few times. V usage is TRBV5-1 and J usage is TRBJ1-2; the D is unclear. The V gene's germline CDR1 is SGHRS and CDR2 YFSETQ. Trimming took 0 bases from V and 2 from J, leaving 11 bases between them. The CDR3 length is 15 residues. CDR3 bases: TGCGCCAGCAGCTTGGAGCGGGGTAACAACTATGGCTACACCTTC. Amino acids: CASSLERGNNYGYTF. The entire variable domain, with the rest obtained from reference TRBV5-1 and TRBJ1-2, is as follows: KAGVTQTPRYLIKTRGQQVTLSCSPISGHRSVSWYQQTPGQGLQFLFEYFSETQRNKGNFPGRFSGRQFSNSRSEMNVSTLELGDSALYLCASSLERGNNYGYTFGSGTRLTVV.

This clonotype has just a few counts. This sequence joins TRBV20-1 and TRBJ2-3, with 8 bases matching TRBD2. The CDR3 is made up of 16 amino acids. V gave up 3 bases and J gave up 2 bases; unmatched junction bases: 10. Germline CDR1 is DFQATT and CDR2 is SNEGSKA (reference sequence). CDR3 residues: CSASFLAGLNTDTQYF. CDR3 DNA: TGCAGTGCTAGTTTTTTAGCGGGGCTTAACACAGATACGCAGTATTTT.

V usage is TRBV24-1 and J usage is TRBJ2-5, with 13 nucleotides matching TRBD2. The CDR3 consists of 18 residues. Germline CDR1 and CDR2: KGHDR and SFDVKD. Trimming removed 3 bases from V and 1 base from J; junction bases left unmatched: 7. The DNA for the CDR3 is TGTGCCACCAGTGATCTGACGGGACTAGCGGGGACCCAAGAGACCCAGTACTTC. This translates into CATSDLTGLAGTQETQYF.

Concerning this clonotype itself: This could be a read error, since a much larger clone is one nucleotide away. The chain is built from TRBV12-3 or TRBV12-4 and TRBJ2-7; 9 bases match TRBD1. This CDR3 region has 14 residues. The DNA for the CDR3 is TGTACCAGCAGCCTGGGACAGGGATTCTACGAGCAGTACTTC. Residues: CTSSLGQGFYEQYF.

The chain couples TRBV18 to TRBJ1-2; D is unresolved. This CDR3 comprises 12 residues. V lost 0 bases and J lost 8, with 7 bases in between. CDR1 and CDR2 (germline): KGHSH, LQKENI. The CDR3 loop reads CASSPPSRGYTF. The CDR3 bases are TGTGCCAGCTCACCACCCTCAAGGGGCTACACCTTC.